This T cell receptor (beta chain) was identified in a study of blood T cells in healthy people across ages. Study-level background: Template-switching capture recovered about one barcoded beta molecule per two T cells.

A J-beta primer mix and a sample-barcoded 5' primer were used in a second PCR of roughly 6 to 11 cycles. Each cDNA molecule was tagged by a template-switch adaptor with 12 random nucleotides. TCRdb itself ran the 5' RACE reads through MiXCR, one entry per CDR3 protein. The sample yields 750,000 to 950,000 distinct CDR3 sequences, about 28% seen once. J was trimmed by 3 bases and V by 6 bases; bases with no gene match: 11. Per the germline V gene, CDR1 is SGHAT and CDR2 is FQNNGV. This CDR3 region has 15 residues. This same sample was also part of a study on T cells of mothers and their children.

Source material: blood. The clonotype was recovered from a woman in her 40s in good health. V usage is TRBV11-2 and J usage is TRBJ2-7; 7 nucleotides match TRBD1. The CDR3 region has the DNA TGTGCCAGCAGAAAACCGGGACAGAGAATCTACGAGCAGTACTTC. Its protein is CASRKPGQRIYEQYF.